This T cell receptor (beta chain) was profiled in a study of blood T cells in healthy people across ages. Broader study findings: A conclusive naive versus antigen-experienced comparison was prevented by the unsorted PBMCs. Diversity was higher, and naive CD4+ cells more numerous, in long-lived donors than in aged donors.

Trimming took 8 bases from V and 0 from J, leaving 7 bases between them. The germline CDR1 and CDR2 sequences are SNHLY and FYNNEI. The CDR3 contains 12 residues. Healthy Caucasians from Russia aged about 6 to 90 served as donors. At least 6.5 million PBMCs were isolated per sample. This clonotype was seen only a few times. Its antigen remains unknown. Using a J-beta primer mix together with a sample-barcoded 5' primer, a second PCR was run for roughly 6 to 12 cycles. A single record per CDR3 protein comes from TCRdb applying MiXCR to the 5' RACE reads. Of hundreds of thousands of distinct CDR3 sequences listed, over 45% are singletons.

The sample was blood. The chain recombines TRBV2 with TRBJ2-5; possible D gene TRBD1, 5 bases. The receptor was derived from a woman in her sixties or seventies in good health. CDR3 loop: CASRQNQETQYF. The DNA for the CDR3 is TGTGCCAGCCGACAGAACCAAGAGACCCAGTACTTC.